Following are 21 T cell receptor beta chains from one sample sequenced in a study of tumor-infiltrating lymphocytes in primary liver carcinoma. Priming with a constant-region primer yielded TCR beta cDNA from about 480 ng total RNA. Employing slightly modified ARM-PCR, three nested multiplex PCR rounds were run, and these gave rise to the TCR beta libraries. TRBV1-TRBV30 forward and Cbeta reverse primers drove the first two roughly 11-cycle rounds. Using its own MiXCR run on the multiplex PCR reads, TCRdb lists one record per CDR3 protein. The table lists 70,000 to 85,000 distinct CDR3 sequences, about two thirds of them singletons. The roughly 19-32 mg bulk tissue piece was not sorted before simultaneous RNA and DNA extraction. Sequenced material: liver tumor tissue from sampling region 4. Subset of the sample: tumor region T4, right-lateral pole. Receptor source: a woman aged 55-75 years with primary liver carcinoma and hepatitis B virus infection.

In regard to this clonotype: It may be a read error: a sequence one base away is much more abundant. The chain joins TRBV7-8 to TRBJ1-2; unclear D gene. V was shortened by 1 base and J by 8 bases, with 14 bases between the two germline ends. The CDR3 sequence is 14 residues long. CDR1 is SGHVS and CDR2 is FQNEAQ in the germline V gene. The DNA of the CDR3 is TGTGCCAGCAGCTTAGACTTATGGGGAGGCGGCTACACCTTC. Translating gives CASSLDLWGGGYTF.

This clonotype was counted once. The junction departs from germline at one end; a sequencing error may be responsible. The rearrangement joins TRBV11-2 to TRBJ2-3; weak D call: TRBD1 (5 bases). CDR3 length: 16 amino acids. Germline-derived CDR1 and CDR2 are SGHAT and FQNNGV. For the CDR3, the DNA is TGTGCCAACAGCTTAGTGCGACTGGTGGTGACAGATACGCAGTGTTTT. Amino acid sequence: CANSLVRLVVTDTQCF.

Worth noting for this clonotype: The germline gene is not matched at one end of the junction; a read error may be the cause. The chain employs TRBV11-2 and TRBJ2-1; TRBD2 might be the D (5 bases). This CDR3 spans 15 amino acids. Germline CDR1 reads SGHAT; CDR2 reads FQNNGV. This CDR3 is CASCLPGLWENEQFF. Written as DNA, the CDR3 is TGTGCCAGCTGCTTGCCGGGATTATGGGAGAATGAGCAGTTTTTC.

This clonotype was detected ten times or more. The chain's CDR3 is CASSLTPGDTPTEAFF. The CDR3 DNA reads as TGCGCCAGCAGCTTAACCCCCGGGGACACTCCCACTGAAGCTTTCTTT. The chain couples TRBV5-1 to TRBJ1-1, with D possibly matching TRBD1 (6 bases). Germline assignment: CDR1 SGHRS and CDR2 YFSETQ. The CDR3 is 16 residues long. Trimming cost V 2 bases and J 4 bases, with 18 bases left between them. Variable domain in full (rest from reference TRBV5-1 and TRBJ1-1): KAGVTQTPRYLIKTRGQQVTLSCSPISGHRSVSWYQQTPGQGLQFLFEYFSETQRNKGNFPGRFSGRQFSNSRSEMNVSTLELGDSALYLCASSLTPGDTPTEAFFGQGTRLTVV.

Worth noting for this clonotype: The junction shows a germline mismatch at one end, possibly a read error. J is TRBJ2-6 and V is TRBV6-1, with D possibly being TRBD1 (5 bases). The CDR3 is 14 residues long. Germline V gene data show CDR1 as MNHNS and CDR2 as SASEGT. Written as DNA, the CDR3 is TGTGCCAGCAGTGACAGATCTGGGGCCAACGCCCTGACTTTC. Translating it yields CASSDRSGANALTF.

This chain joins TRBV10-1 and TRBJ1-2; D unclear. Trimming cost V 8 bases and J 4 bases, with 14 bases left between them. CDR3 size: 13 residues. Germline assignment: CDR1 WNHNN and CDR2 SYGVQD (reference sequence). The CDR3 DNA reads TGCGCCAGCTGTGTGGGGTTTTCCTATGGCTACACCTTC. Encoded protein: CASCVGFSYGYTF.

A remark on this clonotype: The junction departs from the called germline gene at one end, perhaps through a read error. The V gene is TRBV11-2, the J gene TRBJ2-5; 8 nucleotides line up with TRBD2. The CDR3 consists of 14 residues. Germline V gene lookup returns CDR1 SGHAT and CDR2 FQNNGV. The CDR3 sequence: CASSSYQAGETQHF. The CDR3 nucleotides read TGTGCCAGCAGCTCTTACCAAGCGGGAGAGACCCAGCACTTC.

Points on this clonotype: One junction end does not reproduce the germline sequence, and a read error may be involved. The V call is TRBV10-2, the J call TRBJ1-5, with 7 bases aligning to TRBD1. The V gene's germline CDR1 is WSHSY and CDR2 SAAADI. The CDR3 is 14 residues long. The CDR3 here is CTSRGDGYNQPQHF. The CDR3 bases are TGCACCAGCAGGGGGGACGGATACAATCAGCCCCAGCATTTT.

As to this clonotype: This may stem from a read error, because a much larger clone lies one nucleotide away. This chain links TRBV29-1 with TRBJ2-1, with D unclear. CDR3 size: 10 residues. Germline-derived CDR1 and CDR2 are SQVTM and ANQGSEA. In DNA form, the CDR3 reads TGCAGCTCCAACTACAATAAGCAGTTCTTC. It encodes CSSNYNKQFF.

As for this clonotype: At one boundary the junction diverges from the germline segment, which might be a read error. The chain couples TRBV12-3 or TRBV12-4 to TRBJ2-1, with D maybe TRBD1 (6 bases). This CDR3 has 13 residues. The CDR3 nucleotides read TGTGTCAGCAGTTCAGGGGTTCACAATGAGGAGCTCTTC. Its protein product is CVSSSGVHNEELF.

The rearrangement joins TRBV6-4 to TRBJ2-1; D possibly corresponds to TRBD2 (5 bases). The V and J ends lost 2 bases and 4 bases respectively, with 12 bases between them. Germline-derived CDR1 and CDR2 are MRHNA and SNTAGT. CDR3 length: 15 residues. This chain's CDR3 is CASSDGVEEYNEQFF. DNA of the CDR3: TGTGCCAGCAGTGACGGGGTGGAGGAATACAATGAGCAGTTCTTC.

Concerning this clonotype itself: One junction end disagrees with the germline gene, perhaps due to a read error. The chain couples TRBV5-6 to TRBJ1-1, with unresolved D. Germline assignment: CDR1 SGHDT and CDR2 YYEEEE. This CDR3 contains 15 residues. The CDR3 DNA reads TGTGTCAGCAGCTTCGGGGTCAAGAGCAACACTGAAGCTTTCTTT. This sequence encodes CVSSFGVKSNTEAFF. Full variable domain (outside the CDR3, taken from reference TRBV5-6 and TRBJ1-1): DAGVTQSPTHLIKTRGQQVTLRCSPKSGHDTVSWYQQALGQGPQFIFQYYEEEERQRGNFPDRFSGHQFPNYSSELNVNALLLGDSALYLCVSSFGVKSNTEAFFGQGTRLTVV.

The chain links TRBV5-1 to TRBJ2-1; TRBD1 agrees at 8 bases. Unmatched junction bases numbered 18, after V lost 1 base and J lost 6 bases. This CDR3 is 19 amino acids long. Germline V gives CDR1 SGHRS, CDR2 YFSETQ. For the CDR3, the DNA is TGCGCCAGCAGCTTGCGTGTCGGGATCCAGGGGGCCGCGGGCAATGAGCAGTTCTTC. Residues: CASSLRVGIQGAAGNEQFF.

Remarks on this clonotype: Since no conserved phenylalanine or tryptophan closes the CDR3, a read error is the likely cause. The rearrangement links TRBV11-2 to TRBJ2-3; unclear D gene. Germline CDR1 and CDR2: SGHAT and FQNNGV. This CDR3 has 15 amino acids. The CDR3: CANSTRPSPTDTQYL. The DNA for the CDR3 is TGTGCCAACAGCACTCGTCCTTCCCCCACGGATACGCAGTATTTG.

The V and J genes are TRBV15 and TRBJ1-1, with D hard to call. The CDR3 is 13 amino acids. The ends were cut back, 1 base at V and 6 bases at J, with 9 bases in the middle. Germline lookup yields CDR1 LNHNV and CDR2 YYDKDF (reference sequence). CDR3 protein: CATSRGFGSEAFF. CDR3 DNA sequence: TGTGCCACCAGCAGAGGATTCGGCTCTGAAGCTTTCTTT.

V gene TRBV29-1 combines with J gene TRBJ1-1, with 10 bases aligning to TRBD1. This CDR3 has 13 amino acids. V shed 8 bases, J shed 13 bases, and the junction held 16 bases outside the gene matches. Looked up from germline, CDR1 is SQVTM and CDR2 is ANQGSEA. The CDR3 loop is CSSRGQGNTGVFF. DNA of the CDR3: TGCAGCTCCCGGGGACAGGGGAACACTGGAGTTTTCTTT.

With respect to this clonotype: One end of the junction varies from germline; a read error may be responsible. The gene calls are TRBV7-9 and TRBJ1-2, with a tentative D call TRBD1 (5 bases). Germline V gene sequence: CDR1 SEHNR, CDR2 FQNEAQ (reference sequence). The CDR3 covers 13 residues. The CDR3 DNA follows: TGTGCCAGCAGTTTAGCGGCCAGGGTGGACAACACCTTC. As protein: CASSLAARVDNTF.

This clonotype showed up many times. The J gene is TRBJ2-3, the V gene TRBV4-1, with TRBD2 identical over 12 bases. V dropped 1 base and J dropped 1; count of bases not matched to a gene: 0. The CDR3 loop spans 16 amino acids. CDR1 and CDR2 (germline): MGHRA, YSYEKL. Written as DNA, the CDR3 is TGCGCCAGCAGCCAAGGACTAGCGGGAGGCACAGATACGCAGTATTTT. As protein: CASSQGLAGGTDTQYF.

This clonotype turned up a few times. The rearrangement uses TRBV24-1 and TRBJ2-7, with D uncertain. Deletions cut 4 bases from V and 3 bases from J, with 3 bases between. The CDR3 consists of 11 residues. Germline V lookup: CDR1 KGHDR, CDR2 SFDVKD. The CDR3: CATSDLYEQYF. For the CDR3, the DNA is TGTGCCACCAGTGACCTCTACGAGCAGTACTTC.

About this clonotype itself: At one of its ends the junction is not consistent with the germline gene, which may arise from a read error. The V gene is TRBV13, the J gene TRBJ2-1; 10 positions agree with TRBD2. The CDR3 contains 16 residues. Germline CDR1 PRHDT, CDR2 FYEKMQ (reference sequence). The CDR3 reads CASSFFGTSGINGQFF. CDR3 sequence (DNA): TGTGCCAGCAGCTTCTTTGGAACTAGCGGGATCAATGGGCAGTTCTTC. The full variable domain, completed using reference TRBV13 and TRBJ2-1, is AAGVIQSPRHLIKEKRETATLKCYPIPRHDTVYWYQQGPGQDPQFLISFYEKMQSDKGSIPDRFSAQQFSDYHSELNMSSLELGDSALYFCASSFFGTSGINGQFFGPGTRLTVL.

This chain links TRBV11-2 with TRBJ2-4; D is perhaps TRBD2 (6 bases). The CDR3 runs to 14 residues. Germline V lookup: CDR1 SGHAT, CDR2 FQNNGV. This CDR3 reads CTSSSRRGANIQYF. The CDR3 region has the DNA TGTACTAGCAGCTCCCGACGTGGAGCAAACATTCAGTACTTC.